This T cell receptor beta chain was captured by sequencing in a study of blood T cell repertoires in COVID-19. At the level of the study: COVID-19 samples, acute and convalescent, were from the United States, Italy and Spain. Nucleic acid was either cDNA or gDNA, and it came from T cells, B-cell-depleted T cells, or PBMCs.

Per the original methods: For nucleated cells, counts were estimated from reference gene primer amplification. The repertoire was sequenced with immunoSEQ multiplex PCR; TCRdb's copy has only in-frame clones and lacks some. V and J calls and clone size follow that table, whereas D and trimming were derived from the DNA. The table shows a few hundred thousand clones, with more than 85% occurring only once. V lost 3 bases to trimming and J lost 4 bases; unmatched junction nucleotides: 6. The CDR3 totals 14 residues. Germline values: CDR1 MGHRA, CDR2 YSYEKL. Recruitment covered 20 to 25 US areas and drew participants whose ages spanned roughly 18 to 100 years.

The clonotype was recovered from a man aged 35 to 55 who had recovered from COVID-19. The specimen sequenced was PBMCs or T cells enriched from blood (not recorded which). The chain employs TRBV4-1 and TRBJ2-7, with 7 bases that match TRBD1. CDR3 in DNA: TGCGCCAGCAGCCACCCGCAGGGGGAGTACGAGCAGTACTTC. Translating it yields CASSHPQGEYEQYF.